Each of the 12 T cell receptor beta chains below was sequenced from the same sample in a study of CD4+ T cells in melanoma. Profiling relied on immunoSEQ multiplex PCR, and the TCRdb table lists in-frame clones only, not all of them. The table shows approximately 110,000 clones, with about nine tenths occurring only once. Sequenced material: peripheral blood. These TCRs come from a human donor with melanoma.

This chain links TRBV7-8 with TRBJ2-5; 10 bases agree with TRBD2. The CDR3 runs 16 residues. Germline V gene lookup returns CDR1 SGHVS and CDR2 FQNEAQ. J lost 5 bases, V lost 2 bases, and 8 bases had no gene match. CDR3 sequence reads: CASSLRTSGMTETQYF. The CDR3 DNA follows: TGTGCCAGCAGCTTAAGAACTAGCGGGATGACGGAGACCCAGTACTTC.

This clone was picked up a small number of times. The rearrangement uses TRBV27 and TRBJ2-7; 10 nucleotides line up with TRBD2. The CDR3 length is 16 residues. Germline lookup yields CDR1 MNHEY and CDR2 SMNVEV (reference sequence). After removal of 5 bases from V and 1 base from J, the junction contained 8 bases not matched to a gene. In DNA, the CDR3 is TGTGCCAGCAGTCCAAGAGCGGGAGGGCGATCCTACGAGCAGTACTTC. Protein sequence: CASSPRAGGRSYEQYF.

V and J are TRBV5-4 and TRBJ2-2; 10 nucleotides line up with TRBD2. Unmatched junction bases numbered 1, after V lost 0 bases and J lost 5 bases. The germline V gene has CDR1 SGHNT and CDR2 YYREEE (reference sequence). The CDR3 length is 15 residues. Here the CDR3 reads CASSLGGLATGELFF. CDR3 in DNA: TGTGCCAGCAGCTTGGGGGGACTAGCGACCGGGGAGCTGTTTTTT.

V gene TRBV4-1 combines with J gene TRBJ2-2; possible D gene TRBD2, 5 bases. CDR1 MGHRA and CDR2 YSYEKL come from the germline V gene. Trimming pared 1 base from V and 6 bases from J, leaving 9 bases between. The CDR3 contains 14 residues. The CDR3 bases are TGCGCCAGCAGCCAAGGGGTCGGGGCCGGGGAGCTGTTTTTT. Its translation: CASSQGVGAGELFF.

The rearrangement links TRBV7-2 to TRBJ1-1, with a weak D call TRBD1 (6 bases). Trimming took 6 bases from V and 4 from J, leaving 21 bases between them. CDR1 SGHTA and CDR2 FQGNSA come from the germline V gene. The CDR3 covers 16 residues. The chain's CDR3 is CASSLDGGAPSTEAFF. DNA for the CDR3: TGTGCCAGCAGTCTGGACGGGGGGGCCCCGAGCACTGAAGCTTTCTTT.

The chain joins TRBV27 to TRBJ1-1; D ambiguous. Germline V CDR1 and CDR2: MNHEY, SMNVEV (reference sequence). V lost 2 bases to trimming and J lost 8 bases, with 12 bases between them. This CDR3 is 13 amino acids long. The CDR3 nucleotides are TGTGCCAGCAGTTTAACCTTTAGGCAGGAAGCTTTCTTT. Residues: CASSLTFRQEAFF.

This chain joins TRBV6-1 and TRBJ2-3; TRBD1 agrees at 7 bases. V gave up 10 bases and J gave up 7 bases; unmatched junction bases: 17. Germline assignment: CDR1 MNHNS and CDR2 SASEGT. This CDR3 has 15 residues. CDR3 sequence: CATLPGQTIFNTQYF. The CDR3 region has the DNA TGTGCCACCTTACCGGGACAGACTATCTTTAATACGCAGTATTTT.

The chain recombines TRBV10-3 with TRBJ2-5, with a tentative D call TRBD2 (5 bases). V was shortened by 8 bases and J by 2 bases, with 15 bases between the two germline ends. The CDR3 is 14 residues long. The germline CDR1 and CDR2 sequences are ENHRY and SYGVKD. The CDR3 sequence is CAISRVLLQETQYF. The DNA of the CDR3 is TGTGCCATCTCGAGGGTCCTATTACAAGAGACCCAGTACTTC.

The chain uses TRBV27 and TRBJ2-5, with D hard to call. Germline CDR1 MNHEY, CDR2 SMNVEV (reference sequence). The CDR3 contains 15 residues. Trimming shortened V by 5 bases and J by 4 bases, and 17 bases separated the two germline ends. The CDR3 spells CASSPTFPPVETQYF. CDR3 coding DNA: TGTGCCAGCAGTCCAACATTCCCTCCCGTAGAGACCCAGTACTTC.

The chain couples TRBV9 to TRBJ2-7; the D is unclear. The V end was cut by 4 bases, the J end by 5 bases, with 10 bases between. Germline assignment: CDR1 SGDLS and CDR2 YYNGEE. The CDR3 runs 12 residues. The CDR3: CASSYTGDEQYF. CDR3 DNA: TGTGCCAGCAGCTATACTGGGGACGAGCAGTACTTC.

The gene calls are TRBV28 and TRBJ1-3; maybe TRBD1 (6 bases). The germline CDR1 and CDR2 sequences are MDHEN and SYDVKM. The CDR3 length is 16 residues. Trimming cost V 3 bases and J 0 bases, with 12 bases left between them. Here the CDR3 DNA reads TGTGCCAGCAGTTTCCCGACAGGCCGCTCTGGAAACACCATATATTTT. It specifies CASSFPTGRSGNTIYF.

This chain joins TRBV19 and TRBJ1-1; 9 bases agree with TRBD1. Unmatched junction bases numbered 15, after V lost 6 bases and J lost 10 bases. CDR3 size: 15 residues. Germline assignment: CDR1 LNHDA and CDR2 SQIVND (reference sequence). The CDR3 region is CASRSTFTGTGLAFF. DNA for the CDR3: TGTGCCAGTAGAAGTACTTTCACCGGGACAGGGTTAGCTTTCTTT.